One and the same sample provided the 23 T cell receptor beta chains below, sequenced in a study of T cell responses to AZD1222 COVID-19 vaccine. Repertoires were generated with immunoSEQ multiplex PCR, while TCRdb's copy carries only in-frame clones and drops some. The table records 150,000 to 200,000 clones, approximately 90% of them present only once. Sequenced here: peripheral blood, sampled on day 0 of AZD1222 vaccination. The source of these receptors is an adult in good health.

This sequence joins TRBV19 and TRBJ1-5; no definite D call. The V end was cut by 4 bases, the J end by 3 bases, with 7 bases between. CDR1 is LNHDA and CDR2 is SQIVND in the germline V gene (reference sequence). The CDR3 has 13 amino acids. The CDR3 loop reads CASSKQSNQPQHF. The CDR3 nucleotides read TGTGCCAGTAGTAAACAGTCCAATCAGCCCCAGCATTTT.

The DNA of the CDR3 is TGTGCCAGCTCACTCTCACAGGGGGCGACCAATTCTGGAAACACCATATATTTT. Its translation: CASSLSQGATNSGNTIYF. This chain links TRBV18 with TRBJ1-3, with 9 bases fitting TRBD1. The ends lost 4 bases at V and 1 base at J; junction bases unmatched: 11. Germline V gene lookup returns CDR1 KGHSH and CDR2 LQKENI. The CDR3 runs to 18 residues.

The chain carries TRBV5-1 and TRBJ2-7, with a weak D call TRBD2 (5 bases). The CDR3 sequence is 14 residues long. The germline CDR1 and CDR2 sequences are SGHRS and YFSETQ. Trimming left V 5 bases short and J 0 bases short, with 12 bases between. The DNA of the CDR3 is TGCGCCAGCAGTTCCGGGGTGAGCTCCTACGAGCAGTACTTC. The encoded protein is CASSSGVSSYEQYF.

The chain recombines TRBV5-5 with TRBJ2-5; D possibly uses TRBD1 or TRBD2 (5 bases each). V shed 3 bases and J shed 4 bases, with 10 bases lying between them. Germline lookup yields CDR1 SGHKS and CDR2 YYEKEE (reference sequence). The CDR3 contains 13 residues. This CDR3 reads CASSSGTRETQYF. CDR3 in DNA: TGTGCCAGCAGCTCCGGGACCCGAGAGACCCAGTACTTC. Filled out from reference TRBV5-5 and TRBJ2-5, the complete variable domain reads DAGVTQSPTHLIKTRGQQVTLRCSPISGHKSVSWYQQVLGQGPQFIFQYYEKEERGRGNFPDRFSARQFPNYSSELNVNALLLGDSALYLCASSSGTRETQYFGPGTRLLVL.

The chain couples TRBV5-6 to TRBJ1-5; no clear D. The CDR3 sequence is 14 residues long. V was cut by 4 bases and J by 3 bases, with 11 bases left in between. The germline V gene encodes CDR1 SGHDT and CDR2 YYEEEE. CDR3 amino acids: CASSLRASNQPQHF. In nucleotides, the CDR3 is TGTGCCAGCAGCCTCCGGGCTTCCAATCAGCCCCAGCATTTT. The full variable domain, with the rest looked up from reference TRBV5-6 and TRBJ1-5, is DAGVTQSPTHLIKTRGQQVTLRCSPKSGHDTVSWYQQALGQGPQFIFQYYEEEERQRGNFPDRFSGHQFPNYSSELNVNALLLGDSALYLCASSLRASNQPQHFGDGTRLSIL.

V is TRBV9 and J is TRBJ1-1; maybe TRBD1 (6 bases). The CDR3 is made up of 14 amino acids. Germline V gene data show CDR1 as SGDLS and CDR2 as YYNGEE. Trimming pared 3 bases from V and 3 bases from J, leaving 12 bases between. The CDR3: CASSAHREYTEAFF. Here the CDR3 DNA reads TGTGCCAGCAGCGCCCACAGGGAGTACACTGAAGCTTTCTTT.

The chain recombines TRBV7-8 with TRBJ1-5; D gene unclear. The length of the CDR3 is 17 residues. Trimming cost V 4 bases and J 7 bases, with 23 bases left between them. Germline V gene sequence: CDR1 SGHVS, CDR2 FQNEAQ. The CDR3 region has the DNA TGTGCCAGCAGCTCCTCTAACCTCCGGGCCGGAGGGCAGCCCCAGCATTTT. Translating it yields CASSSSNLRAGGQPQHF.

This clone occurred a few times. This sequence joins TRBV2 and TRBJ2-1; D is uncertain. CDR3 length: 14 residues. Per the germline V gene, CDR1 is SNHLY and CDR2 is FYNNEI. Trimming removed 2 bases at V and 8 bases at J, with 13 bases between. CDR3 coding DNA: TGTGCCAGCAGTGAAAGGTTTCAGGTGGATGAGCAGTTCTTC. Translated: CASSERFQVDEQFF.

The chain recombines TRBV5-1 with TRBJ2-2, with D unresolved. This CDR3 spans 13 amino acids. Germline values: CDR1 SGHRS, CDR2 YFSETQ. V lost 5 bases to trimming and J lost 1 base, with 6 bases between them. In nucleotides, the CDR3 is TGCGCCAGCAGTGCCCAGAACACCGGGGAGCTGTTTTTT. Protein product: CASSAQNTGELFF. The full variable domain, with the rest looked up from reference TRBV5-1 and TRBJ2-2, is KAGVTQTPRYLIKTRGQQVTLSCSPISGHRSVSWYQQTPGQGLQFLFEYFSETQRNKGNFPGRFSGRQFSNSRSEMNVSTLELGDSALYLCASSAQNTGELFFGEGSRLTVL.

The J gene is TRBJ2-7, the V gene TRBV6-2 or TRBV6-3; D call uncertain. Germline V gives CDR1 MNHEY, CDR2 SVGEGT. Trimming removed 2 bases from V and 9 bases from J, with 14 bases in between. This CDR3 has 13 amino acids. CDR3 in DNA: TGTGCCAGCAGTTACGACGGACCCCTCGGGCAGTACTTC. Its protein product is CASSYDGPLGQYF.

The chain couples TRBV5-1 to TRBJ2-1, with 12 bases aligning to TRBD2. This CDR3 is built from 15 residues. J lost 4 bases, V lost 4 bases, and 3 bases had no gene match. Germline V lookup: CDR1 SGHRS, CDR2 YFSETQ. CDR3 residues: CASSLGLAGYNEQFF. CDR3 in DNA: TGCGCCAGCAGCCTCGGACTAGCGGGATACAATGAGCAGTTCTTC.

The chain employs TRBV5-6 and TRBJ1-2, with TRBD1 as a possible D gene (5 bases). V lost 4 bases, J lost 6 bases, and 16 bases lay in between. This CDR3 is 14 amino acids long. Germline V gene sequence: CDR1 SGHDT, CDR2 YYEEEE. CDR3 DNA sequence: TGTGCCAGCAGCGCCCGTGGGGGGGGAGATGGCTACACCTTC. Translated: CASSARGGGDGYTF.

The chain employs TRBV5-1 and TRBJ2-7; 7 bases line up with TRBD1. There are 14 residues in the CDR3. Trimming removed 4 bases from V and 4 bases from J; junction bases left unmatched: 8. Per germline, CDR1 SGHRS and CDR2 YFSETQ. CDR3 region: CASSSRDRAYEQYF. CDR3 in DNA: TGCGCCAGCAGCAGCCGGGACAGAGCTTACGAGCAGTACTTC.

The chain has TRBV18 and TRBJ2-5, with 7 bases that match TRBD1. The J segment lost 5 bases and the V segment lost 3 bases, leaving 6 bases of the junction unmatched. The germline V gene has CDR1 KGHSH and CDR2 LQKENI. This CDR3 is 14 amino acids long. In nucleotides, the CDR3 is TGTGCCAGCTCACCTGGACAGGCCGGGGAGACCCAGTACTTC. Translating it yields CASSPGQAGETQYF. Full variable domain (remainder filled in from reference TRBV18 and TRBJ2-5): NAGVMQNPRHLVRRRGQEARLRCSPMKGHSHVYWYRQLPEEGLKFMVYLQKENIIDESGMPKERFSAEFPKEGPSILRIQQVVRGDSAAYFCASSPGQAGETQYFGPGTRLLVL.

This clone came up once. This rearrangement joins TRBV24-1 to TRBJ2-7, with 9 bases matching TRBD1. This CDR3 is built from 15 residues. From germline, CDR1 is KGHDR and CDR2 SFDVKD. V was clipped by 9 bases and J by 5 bases; unmatched bases: 13. The CDR3 DNA reads as TGTGCCACCTTGAACCCGGGACAGGGAAAAAACGAGCAGTACTTC. It specifies CATLNPGQGKNEQYF.

The CDR3 DNA is TGTGCCAGCAGTCCGGGCCGACAAAGGAGGTCAGAGACCCAGTACTTC. Translation gives CASSPGRQRRSETQYF. The chain employs TRBV27 and TRBJ2-5, with a tentative D call TRBD2 (5 bases). In germline, CDR1 is MNHEY, CDR2 SMNVEV (reference sequence). The CDR3 extends over 16 amino acids. Deletions cut 5 bases from V and 4 bases from J, with 20 bases between.

The chain uses TRBV11-2 and TRBJ2-1, with TRBD1 identical over 7 bases. CDR1 and CDR2 (germline): SGHAT, FQNNGV. Trimming removed 5 bases from V and 0 bases from J; junction bases left unmatched: 4. CDR3 length equals 15 residues. The CDR3 protein is CASSETGSSYNEQFF. The CDR3 DNA reads TGTGCCAGCAGCGAGACAGGGAGCTCCTACAATGAGCAGTTCTTC.

The gene calls are TRBV5-5 and TRBJ1-5; D is uncertain. The CDR3 covers 15 residues. Germline loops: CDR1 SGHKS, CDR2 YYEKEE (reference sequence). V was shortened by 0 bases and J by 6 bases, with 13 bases between the two germline ends. In nucleotides, the CDR3 is TGTGCCAGCAGCTTGGGTAGCTCCGGCGGTCAGCCCCAGCATTTT. As protein: CASSLGSSGGQPQHF.

This chain links TRBV7-9 with TRBJ2-4; the D gene could be TRBD1 or TRBD2 (7 bases each). CDR3 size: 16 residues. The germline V gene encodes CDR1 SEHNR and CDR2 FQNEAQ (reference sequence). V was pared by 4 bases and J by 8 bases, with 21 bases between. CDR3 sequence reads: CASSSLDRPRGDIQYF. CDR3 in DNA: TGTGCCAGCAGCTCCTTGGACAGGCCCCGGGGGGACATTCAGTACTTC.

This chain joins TRBV2 and TRBJ2-7; TRBD1 or TRBD2 may be the D gene (5 bases each). The CDR3 is 14 amino acids. Germline V lookup: CDR1 SNHLY, CDR2 FYNNEI. Trimming shortened V by 6 bases and J by 0 bases, and 12 bases separated the two germline ends. CDR3 DNA sequence: TGTGCCAGCAGGGGGGACGGATACTCCTACGAGCAGTACTTC. It encodes CASRGDGYSYEQYF.

J is TRBJ2-5 and V is TRBV7-8; D is ambiguous. V was trimmed by 5 bases and J by 3 bases, leaving 10 bases between them. The CDR3 runs 13 residues. Per the germline V gene, CDR1 is SGHVS and CDR2 is FQNEAQ. CDR3 residues: CASSLGQKETQYF. The CDR3 region has the DNA TGTGCCAGCAGCCTCGGGCAGAAAGAGACCCAGTACTTC.

The gene calls are TRBV27 and TRBJ1-4; D gene ambiguous. Germline CDR1 is MNHEY and CDR2 is SMNVEV (reference sequence). CDR3 length equals 15 residues. The ends were cut back, 0 bases at V and 3 bases at J, with 8 bases in the middle. The CDR3 region is CASSLSPFANEKLFF. Here the CDR3 DNA reads TGTGCCAGCAGTTTATCCCCCTTTGCTAATGAAAAACTGTTTTTT.

The chain links TRBV6-5 to TRBJ1-1, with a weak D call TRBD1 (6 bases). V lost 4 bases, J lost 4 bases, and 13 bases lay in between. Germline lookup yields CDR1 MNHEY and CDR2 SVGAGI. The CDR3 consists of 14 residues. The CDR3 protein is CASSSRQGITEAFF. The CDR3 DNA is TGTGCCAGCAGTTCTAGGCAGGGGATCACTGAAGCTTTCTTT.